A single sample gave rise to the 21 T cell receptor beta chains below, sequenced in a study of blood T cell repertoires in COVID-19. TCRdb keeps only in-frame clones here, not all; method: immunoSEQ multiplex PCR. This table has 130,000 to 150,000 clones, roughly 88% appearing once. Sequenced material: peripheral blood. The receptor set was obtained from a woman aged 55 to 70 with COVID-19, enrolled during active disease.

The genes are TRBV5-6 and TRBJ2-4; weak D call: TRBD2 (7 bases). V was clipped by 4 bases and J by 7 bases, with 12 bases between them. Per germline, CDR1 SGHDT and CDR2 YYEEEE. The CDR3 is made up of 13 amino acids. The CDR3 loop is CASSGEGVNIQYF. The CDR3 DNA sequence: TGTGCCAGCAGCGGGGAGGGGGTCAACATTCAGTACTTC.

The chain combines TRBV3-1 (or the pseudogene TRBV3-2) with TRBJ1-6; D not certain. CDR3 length: 16 residues. CDR1 and CDR2 from the germline V gene are LGHDT and YNNKEL (reference sequence). V lost 1 base and J 0 bases, leaving 7 bases between the germline ends. This CDR3 is CASSQVEGSYNSPLHF. The CDR3 nucleotides are TGTGCCAGCAGCCAAGTTGAGGGCTCCTATAATTCACCCCTCCACTTT.

The V and J genes are TRBV7-2 and TRBJ2-1; 10 bases align to TRBD2. The CDR3 totals 15 residues. Germline CDR1 SGHTA, CDR2 FQGNSA. The J segment lost 8 bases and the V segment lost 4 bases, leaving 8 bases of the junction unmatched. CDR3 bases: TGTGCCAGCAGCTACCAGCGGGGGGGTACCGATGAGCAGTTCTTC. It yields the protein CASSYQRGGTDEQFF. Variable domain in full (rest from reference TRBV7-2 and TRBJ2-1): GAGVSQSPSNKVTEKGKDVELRCDPISGHTALYWYRQSLGQGLEFLIYFQGNSAPDKSGLPSDRFSAERTGGSVSTLTIQRTQQEDSAVYLCASSYQRGGTDEQFFGPGTRLTVL.

CDR3 residues: CASSPGPGLNTEAFF. As DNA, the CDR3 is TGTGCCAGCAGCCCCGGCCCGGGTTTGAACACTGAAGCTTTCTTT. This sequence joins TRBV5-6 and TRBJ1-1; unclear D gene. The germline V gene has CDR1 SGHDT and CDR2 YYEEEE. The CDR3 spans 15 residues. V was shortened by 4 bases and J by 0 bases, with 13 bases between the two germline ends.

V gene TRBV3-1 (or the pseudogene TRBV3-2) combines with J gene TRBJ2-1; D is possibly TRBD2 (6 bases). V lost 2 bases and J lost 7, with 15 bases in between. This CDR3 has 15 amino acids. Germline V CDR1 and CDR2: LGHDT, YNNKEL (reference sequence). CDR3 nucleotide sequence: TGTGCCAGCAGCCAATCTTTAATGCGGGGTAATGAGCAGTTCTTC. Its translation: CASSQSLMRGNEQFF.

The chain recombines TRBV2 with TRBJ2-1, with D perhaps matching TRBD1 (5 bases). Germline V lookup: CDR1 SNHLY, CDR2 FYNNEI. This CDR3 comprises 14 residues. Trimming pared 1 base from V and 4 bases from J, leaving 8 bases between. CDR3 sequence (DNA): TGTGCCAGCAGTGAAGAGGGGATGTACAATGAGCAGTTCTTC. Amino acids: CASSEEGMYNEQFF.

This clone showed up just a few times. The V and J genes are TRBV2 and TRBJ1-1; D gene ambiguous. The CDR3 has 13 residues. The germline gives CDR1 SNHLY, CDR2 FYNNEI. V gave up 8 bases and J gave up 3 bases, with 13 bases separating them. As DNA, the CDR3 is TGTGCCAGCTTTTGGCAGGAATACACTGAAGCTTTCTTT. Translation: CASFWQEYTEAFF.

V usage is TRBV5-1 and J usage is TRBJ2-7, with D tentatively TRBD1 (6 bases). Germline CDR1 reads SGHRS; CDR2 reads YFSETQ. CDR3 length equals 14 residues. V lost 0 bases, J lost 6 bases, and 13 bases lay in between. DNA for the CDR3: TGCGCCAGCAGCTTGGGGGGGCCGCGTTCCGAGCAGTACTTC. This codes for CASSLGGPRSEQYF.

V usage is TRBV5-8 and J usage is TRBJ2-7, with 13 nucleotides matching TRBD2. The ends lost 0 bases at V and 1 base at J; junction bases unmatched: 7. CDR1 is SGHTS, CDR2 YDEGEE, per germline. The CDR3 loop spans 18 amino acids. Here the CDR3 reads CASSLGLAGGYGSYEQYF. In DNA form, the CDR3 reads TGTGCCAGCAGCTTGGGACTAGCGGGGGGATATGGGTCCTACGAGCAGTACTTC.

The J gene is TRBJ2-7, the V gene TRBV5-4; the match to TRBD2 covers 7 bases. CDR1 and CDR2 (germline): SGHNT, YYREEE (reference sequence). The CDR3 runs to 13 residues. Trimming took 3 bases from V and 1 from J; bases not matched to a gene: 1. The CDR3 DNA reads TGTGCCAGCAGCTGGGAGGGGTCCTACGAGCAGTACTTC. Its translation is CASSWEGSYEQYF.

This rearrangement joins TRBV5-6 to TRBJ2-5; 9 bases fit TRBD1. This CDR3 spans 14 amino acids. Per the germline V gene, CDR1 is SGHDT and CDR2 is YYEEEE. V was pared by 3 bases and J by 2 bases, with 2 bases of the junction left unmatched. This CDR3 reads CASSYGQGQETQYF. CDR3 nucleotide sequence: TGTGCCAGCAGCTACGGACAGGGGCAAGAGACCCAGTACTTC.

The J gene is TRBJ2-7, the V gene TRBV29-1; 8 positions agree with TRBD2. Germline V gene lookup returns CDR1 SQVTM and CDR2 ANQGSEA. This CDR3 is 13 amino acids long. The V gene end was trimmed by 7 bases and the J gene end by 2 bases; junction bases not matched to a gene: 7. CDR3 DNA: TGCAGCGCAGTCTCCGGGGGGGCCTACGAGCAGTACTTC. Encoded protein: CSAVSGGAYEQYF.

The rearrangement uses TRBV18 and TRBJ2-5, with 7 bases identical to TRBD1. Looked up from germline, CDR1 is KGHSH and CDR2 is LQKENI. This CDR3 is built from 16 residues. With 4 bases clipped from V and 1 base from J, the junction kept 9 bases outside the gene matches. CDR3 coding DNA: TGTGCCAGCTCACTCCTAACAGGGGCGACCCAAGAGACCCAGTACTTC. This encodes CASSLLTGATQETQYF.

This sequence joins TRBV7-2 and TRBJ1-2; TRBD1 is a possible D gene (5 bases). Trimming took 1 base from V and 3 from J, leaving 9 bases between them. CDR1 SGHTA and CDR2 FQGNSA come from the germline V gene. The CDR3 sequence is 14 residues long. The CDR3 sequence: CASSLGTRDYGYTF. Here the CDR3 DNA reads TGTGCCAGCAGCTTAGGGACCAGGGACTATGGCTACACCTTC.

CDR3: CAWSPGHPYLSVDPQHF. The CDR3 nucleotides are TGTGCCTGGAGTCCTGGACATCCCTATCTATCCGTAGATCCCCAGCATTTT. The rearrangement links TRBV30 to TRBJ1-5, with TRBD1 as a possible D gene (5 bases). This CDR3 comprises 17 residues. Germline V gives CDR1 GTSNPN, CDR2 SVGIG (reference sequence). V was shortened by 2 bases and J by 10 bases, with 27 bases between the two germline ends.

This clone was seen only a few times. V gene TRBV24-1 combines with J gene TRBJ2-1, with 8 bases that match TRBD1. V shed 4 bases and J 2 bases; nucleotides not matched to a gene: 9. CDR3 size: 17 residues. CDR1 and CDR2 (germline): KGHDR, SFDVKD. The CDR3 nucleotides are TGTGCCACCAGTGACAGGGACAGGCTGAGGACCTACAATGAGCAGTTCTTC. Translated: CATSDRDRLRTYNEQFF.

The gene calls are TRBV7-2 and TRBJ1-2, with 12 positions matching TRBD1. Trimming took 3 bases from V and 8 from J; bases not matched to a gene: 4. Germline V gene data show CDR1 as SGHTA and CDR2 as FQGNSA. The CDR3 extends over 14 amino acids. The CDR3 region is CASSLGQGARGYTF. CDR3 in DNA: TGTGCCAGCAGCTTGGGACAGGGGGCGCGGGGCTACACCTTC.

The genes are TRBV21-1 and TRBJ1-3. TRBV21-1 is a recognized pseudogene. CDR3 size: 15 residues. The CDR3 protein is CASSNGVNSGNTIYF. CDR3 bases: TGTGCCAGCAGCAACGGGGTGAACTCTGGAAACACCATATATTTT.

This chain uses TRBV21-1 with TRBJ2-5; TRBD1, the D gene given by the table, was not confirmed from the DNA. TRBV21-1 is shown as a pseudogene. The CDR3 has 15 residues. This chain's CDR3 is CASSKMQGAVETQYF. CDR3 nucleotide sequence: TGTGCCAGCAGCAAAATGCAGGGGGCTGTGGAGACCCAGTACTTC.

This clone was observed a handful of times. This chain joins TRBV4-1 and TRBJ2-2, with 7 nucleotides matching TRBD1. The trim removed 3 bases at V and 2 bases at J, leaving 6 bases unmatched. Germline V gene data show CDR1 as MGHRA and CDR2 as YSYEKL. There are 16 residues in the CDR3. CDR3 bases: TGCGCCAGCAGCCAGGGACAGAGAACAAACACCGGGGAGCTGTTTTTT. Amino acid sequence: CASSQGQRTNTGELFF.

The rearrangement joins TRBV24-1 to TRBJ2-5, with 9 bases matching TRBD1. The length of the CDR3 is 16 residues. Germline CDR1 is KGHDR and CDR2 is SFDVKD. After removal of 3 bases from V and 1 base from J, the junction contained 5 bases not matched to a gene. The CDR3 region is CATSDLGTGLQETQYF. CDR3 coding DNA: TGTGCCACCAGTGATCTCGGGACAGGGCTCCAAGAGACCCAGTACTTC.